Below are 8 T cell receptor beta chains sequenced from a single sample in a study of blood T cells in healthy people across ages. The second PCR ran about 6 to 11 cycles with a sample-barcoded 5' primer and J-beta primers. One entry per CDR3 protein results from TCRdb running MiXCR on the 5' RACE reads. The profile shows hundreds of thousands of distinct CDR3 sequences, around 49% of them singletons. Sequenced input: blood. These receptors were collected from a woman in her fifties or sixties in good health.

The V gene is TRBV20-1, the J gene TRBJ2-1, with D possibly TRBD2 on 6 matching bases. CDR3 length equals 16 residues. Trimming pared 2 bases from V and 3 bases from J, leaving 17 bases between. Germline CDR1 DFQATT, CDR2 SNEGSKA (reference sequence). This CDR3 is CSARRLTGESYNEQFF. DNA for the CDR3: TGCAGTGCTAGACGCTTGACGGGAGAGAGCTACAATGAGCAGTTCTTC.

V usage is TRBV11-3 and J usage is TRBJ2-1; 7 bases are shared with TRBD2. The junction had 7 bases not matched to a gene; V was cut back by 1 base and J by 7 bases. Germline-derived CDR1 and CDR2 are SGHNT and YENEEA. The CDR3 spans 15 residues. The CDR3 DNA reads TGTGCCAGCAGCTTAGTAGGGAGGGGCGAAAATGAGCAGTTCTTC. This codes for CASSLVGRGENEQFF.

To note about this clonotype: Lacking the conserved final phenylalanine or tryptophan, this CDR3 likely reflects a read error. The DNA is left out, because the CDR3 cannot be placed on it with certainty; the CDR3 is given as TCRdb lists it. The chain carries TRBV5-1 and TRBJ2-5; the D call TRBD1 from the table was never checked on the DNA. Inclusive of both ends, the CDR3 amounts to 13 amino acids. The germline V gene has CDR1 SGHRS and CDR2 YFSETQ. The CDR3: CASSNREKETQHN.

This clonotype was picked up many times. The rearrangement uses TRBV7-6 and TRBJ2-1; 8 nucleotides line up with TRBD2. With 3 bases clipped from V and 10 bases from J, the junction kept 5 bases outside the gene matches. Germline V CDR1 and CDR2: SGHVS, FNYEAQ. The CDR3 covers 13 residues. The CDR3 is CASSFSGRSEQFF. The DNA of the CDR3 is TGTGCCAGCAGCTTCAGCGGGAGATCCGAGCAGTTCTTC. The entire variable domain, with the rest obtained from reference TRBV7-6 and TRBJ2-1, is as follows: GAGVSQSPRYKVTKRGQDVALRCDPISGHVSLYWYRQALGQGPEFLTYFNYEAQQDKSGLPNDRFSAERPEGSISTLTIQRTEQRDSAMYRCASSFSGRSEQFFGPGTRLTVL.

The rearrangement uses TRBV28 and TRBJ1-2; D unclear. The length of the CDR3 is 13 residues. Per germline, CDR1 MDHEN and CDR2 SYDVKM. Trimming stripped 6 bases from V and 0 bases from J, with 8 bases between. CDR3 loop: CASSPFANYGYTF. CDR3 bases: TGTGCCAGCAGCCCGTTTGCTAACTATGGCTACACCTTC.

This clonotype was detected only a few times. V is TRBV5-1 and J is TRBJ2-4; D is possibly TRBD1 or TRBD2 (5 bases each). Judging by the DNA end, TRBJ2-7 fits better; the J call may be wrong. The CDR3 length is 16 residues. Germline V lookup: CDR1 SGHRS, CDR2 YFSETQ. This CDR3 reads CASSLGGSTNLYEQYF. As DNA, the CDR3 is TGCGCCAGCAGCTTGGGGGGGTCGACAAATCTCTACGAGCAGTACTTC.

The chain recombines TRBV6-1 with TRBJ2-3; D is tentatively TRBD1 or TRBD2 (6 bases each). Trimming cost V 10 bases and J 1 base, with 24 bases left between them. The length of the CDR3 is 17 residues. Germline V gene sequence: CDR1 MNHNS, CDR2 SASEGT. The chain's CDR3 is CAISNGRDKRGTDTQYF. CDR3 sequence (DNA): TGTGCCATCTCGAATGGGCGGGACAAAAGGGGCACAGATACGCAGTATTTT.

CDR3 protein: CSASRQGALSGGYTF. The CDR3 DNA reads TGCAGTGCTAGTAGACAGGGGGCCCTCTCGGGGGGCTACACCTTC. V and J are TRBV20-1 and TRBJ1-2; 10 bases line up with TRBD1. The CDR3 length is 15 residues. V gave up 3 bases and J gave up 8 bases; unmatched junction bases: 12. Germline CDR1 is DFQATT and CDR2 is SNEGSKA (reference sequence).